This T cell receptor beta chain was recovered during a study of cytomegalovirus exposure and HLA in healthy donors. This clone was observed a handful of times. Its matching antigen is unknown. General study findings and limits: According to the study, 150 to 200 TCR beta chains were cytomegalovirus-associated.

Using immunoSEQ multiplex PCR, the repertoire was profiled, and TCRdb retains in-frame clones only, with some absent. Of fewer than 200,000 clones listed, 85% were seen once; the top ten hold roughly 15%. What was sequenced was PBMCs. The clonotype was recovered from a man aged 18-30 years in good health and CMV-seropositive.

DNA for the CDR3: TGTGCCAGTAGTGGACAGGGGTATGGCTACACCTTC. Amino acid sequence: CASSGQGYGYTF. The genes are TRBV19 and TRBJ1-2; TRBD1 agrees at 9 bases. Germline V gene data show CDR1 as LNHDA and CDR2 as SQIVND (reference sequence). V dropped 5 bases and J dropped 5; count of bases not matched to a gene: 0. The CDR3 loop spans 12 amino acids.